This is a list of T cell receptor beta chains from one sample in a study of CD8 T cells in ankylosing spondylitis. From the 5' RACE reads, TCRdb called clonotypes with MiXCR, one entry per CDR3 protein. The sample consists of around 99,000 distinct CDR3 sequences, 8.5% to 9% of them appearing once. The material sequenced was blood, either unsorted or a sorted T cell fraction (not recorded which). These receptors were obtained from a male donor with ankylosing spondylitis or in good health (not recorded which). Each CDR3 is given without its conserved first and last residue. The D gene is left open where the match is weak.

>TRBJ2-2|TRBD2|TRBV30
AWTEGGGLTGELF
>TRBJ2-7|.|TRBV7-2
ASSLGGGSYEQY
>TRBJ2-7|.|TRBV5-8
ASSLGGGIYEQY
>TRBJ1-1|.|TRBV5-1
ASSSMTYLNTEAF
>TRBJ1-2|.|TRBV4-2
ASSQGGVPYGYT
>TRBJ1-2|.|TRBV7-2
ASSLGPRSDYGYT
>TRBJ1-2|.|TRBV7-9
ASSLVEGGYT
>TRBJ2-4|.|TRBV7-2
ASSLGLQGYIQY
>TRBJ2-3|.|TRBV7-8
ASSRLTAGDTQY
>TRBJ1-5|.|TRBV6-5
ASSFDINSNQPQH
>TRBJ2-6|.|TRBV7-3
ASRTSGANVLT
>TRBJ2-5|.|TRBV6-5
ASSYSMQGGWETQY